These 18 T cell receptor beta chains came from one sample sequenced in a study of immune evolution from preneoplasia to lung adenocarcinoma. Data came from immunoSEQ multiplex PCR; TCRdb stores just in-frame clones and leaves some out. The sample lists more than 4,000 clones, more than 60% occurring once. Source material: FFPE minimally invasive lung adenocarcinoma tissue. The receptors originated from a person between 50 and 69 years old with lung adenocarcinoma.

The chain has TRBV30 and TRBJ2-5, with D possibly called TRBD1 or TRBD2 (5 bases each). The last part of the DNA fits TRBJ2-7 better; the J call may be wrong. The CDR3 sequence is 16 residues long. CDR1 GTSNPN and CDR2 SVGIG come from the germline V gene (reference sequence). This CDR3 reads CAWSVRGGTSQNEQYF. Written as DNA, the CDR3 is TGTGCCTGGAGTGTACGGGGCGGCACGAGTCAGAACGAGCAGTACTTC.

This chain links TRBV6-4 with TRBJ2-3; TRBD2 agrees at 7 bases. Trimming removed 4 bases from V and 2 bases from J; junction bases left unmatched: 6. Germline CDR1 is MRHNA and CDR2 is SNTAGT. This CDR3 is 15 amino acids long. Here the CDR3 reads CASSASGGHTDTQYF. CDR3 sequence (DNA): TGTGCCAGCAGTGCTAGCGGTGGTCACACAGATACGCAGTATTTT.

This rearrangement joins TRBV30 to TRBJ2-1, with TRBD2 matching over 7 bases. V was pared by 2 bases and J by 5 bases, with 0 bases of the junction left unmatched. Germline values: CDR1 GTSNPN, CDR2 SVGIG (reference sequence). This CDR3 comprises 12 residues. The CDR3 DNA reads as TGTGCCTGGAGTCTAGCGGACAATGAGCAGTTCTTC. This translates into CAWSLADNEQFF. Full variable domain (missing parts from reference TRBV30 and TRBJ2-1): SQTIHQWPATLVQPVGSPLSLECTVEGTSNPNLYWYRQAAGRGLQLLFYSVGIGQISSEVPQNLSASRPQDRQFILSSKKLLLSDSGFYLCAWSLADNEQFFGPGTRLTVL.

Of note for this clone: The sample carries other DNA sequences with the same CDR3. The V and J genes are TRBV6-5 and TRBJ1-5; D is perhaps TRBD1 (6 bases). Between the trimmed V and J ends, which lost 6 bases and 2 bases, there was a span of 8 bases. This CDR3 is built from 13 residues. CDR1 is MNHEY, CDR2 SVGAGI, per germline. CDR3 residues: CASSQGRNQPQHF. The CDR3 nucleotides read TGTGCCAGCAGCCAGGGGCGCAATCAGCCCCAGCATTTT.

This rearrangement joins TRBV6-1 to TRBJ1-2; D not certain. The germline V and J ends were trimmed by 4 bases and 5 bases, with 17 bases remaining between them. The CDR3 sequence is 15 residues long. Germline lookup yields CDR1 MNHNS and CDR2 SASEGT. CDR3 DNA sequence: TGTGCCAGCAGTGTCGCTCTGGGGATTAGGTATGGCTACACCTTC. It is translated as CASSVALGIRYGYTF.

The CDR3 DNA reads as TGTGCCAGCAGCTCCACTCTAGTAAGGGAGTGGAGCACAGATACGCAGTATTTT. Protein sequence: CASSSTLVREWSTDTQYF. This chain connects TRBV7-9 to TRBJ2-3; the D gene is possibly TRBD2 (5 bases). The germline V gene has CDR1 SEHNR and CDR2 FQNEAQ (reference sequence). This CDR3 region has 18 residues. The V end lost 4 bases, the J end lost 0 bases, and 20 bases lay between the germline ends. Drawing the rest from reference TRBV7-9 and TRBJ2-3, the complete variable domain is DTGVSQNPRHKITKRGQNVTFRCDPISEHNRLYWYRQTLGQGPEFLTYFQNEAQLEKSRLLSDRFSAERPKGSFSTLEIQRTEQGDSAMYLCASSSTLVREWSTDTQYFGPGTRLTVL.

This clone appeared a single time. The rearrangement uses TRBV29-1 and TRBJ2-7, with 7 bases matching TRBD2. The germline V gene encodes CDR1 SQVTM and CDR2 ANQGSEA. The CDR3 consists of 11 residues. The J segment lost 7 bases and the V segment lost 4 bases, leaving 4 bases of the junction unmatched. The CDR3 region has the DNA TGCAGCGTTGGGGAGGGCCATGAGCAGTACTTC. The encoded protein is CSVGEGHEQYF.

The chain has TRBV2 and TRBJ2-5; 10 bases align to TRBD2. Germline trimming cut 8 bases from V and 4 bases from J; bases unmatched to any gene: 13. In germline, CDR1 is SNHLY, CDR2 FYNNEI. There are 16 residues in the CDR3. The CDR3 DNA sequence: TGTGCCAGCGATACTAGCGGGGAGGATATAGGAGAGACCCAGTACTTC. Protein: CASDTSGEDIGETQYF.

The chain combines TRBV6-1 with TRBJ2-7; D is perhaps TRBD1 (5 bases). The CDR3 is 14 residues long. V was shortened by 6 bases and J by 6 bases, with 18 bases between the two germline ends. The germline gives CDR1 MNHNS, CDR2 SASEGT. CDR3 amino acids: CASRQQGTGSEQYF. The CDR3 nucleotides are TGTGCCAGCAGACAGCAGGGTACGGGCTCCGAGCAGTACTTC.

This chain joins TRBV5-5 and TRBJ2-3, with TRBD2 as a possible D gene (6 bases). CDR3 length: 15 residues. V gave up 1 base and J gave up 6 bases, with 15 bases separating them. CDR1 and CDR2 from the germline V gene are SGHKS and YYEKEE (reference sequence). CDR3 in amino acids: CASSLSRLAMDTQYF. CDR3 sequence (DNA): TGTGCCAGCAGCTTGTCCAGGCTAGCGATGGATACGCAGTATTTT.

This chain connects TRBV18 to TRBJ1-4, with TRBD1 matching 8 bases. Losses at the gene ends were 5 bases for V and 10 bases for J; bases not matched to a gene: 9. The CDR3 spans 14 residues. Germline CDR1 reads KGHSH; CDR2 reads LQKENI. CDR3 nucleotides: TGTGCCAGCTCATTACCGGACAGGGCTTCAAAACTGTTTTTT. It codes for CASSLPDRASKLFF. The full variable domain, rest sourced from reference TRBV18 and TRBJ1-4, is NAGVMQNPRHLVRRRGQEARLRCSPMKGHSHVYWYRQLPEEGLKFMVYLQKENIIDESGMPKERFSAEFPKEGPSILRIQQVVRGDSAAYFCASSLPDRASKLFFGSGTQLSVL.

This clone has only a few counts. The chain joins TRBV19 to TRBJ1-1; D is possibly TRBD1 (5 bases). CDR3 length: 13 residues. Germline-derived CDR1 and CDR2 are LNHDA and SQIVND (reference sequence). V lost 4 bases, J lost 5 bases, and 11 bases lay in between. CDR3: CASSTGQGTEAFF. Here the CDR3 DNA reads TGTGCCAGTAGTACCGGTCAGGGTACTGAAGCTTTCTTT.

This rearrangement joins TRBV29-1 to TRBJ2-2; 7 nucleotides align to TRBD1. This CDR3 has 15 amino acids. The germline V gene encodes CDR1 SQVTM and CDR2 ANQGSEA. The ends lost 3 bases at V and 6 bases at J; junction bases unmatched: 10. This CDR3 is CSVESRGKDPGELFF. CDR3 in DNA: TGCAGCGTTGAGTCCAGGGGGAAGGATCCCGGGGAGCTGTTTTTT.

This clone was counted between two and nine times. The gene calls are TRBV10-2 and TRBJ1-1, with 10 bases fitting TRBD1. The CDR3 loop spans 14 amino acids. Trimming at V came to 2 bases and at J to 4 bases, leaving 1 base not matched to a gene. The germline V gene encodes CDR1 WSHSY and CDR2 SAAADI. The DNA of the CDR3 is TGCGCCAGCAGTGAGAGGACAGGGGGCACTGAAGCTTTCTTT. Translation: CASSERTGGTEAFF.

V usage is TRBV2 and J usage is TRBJ1-2; D unresolved. In germline, CDR1 is SNHLY, CDR2 FYNNEI. Trimming shortened V by 2 bases and J by 6 bases, and 10 bases separated the two germline ends. This CDR3 comprises 13 residues. CDR3 amino acids: CASSEWGGDGYTF. Here the CDR3 DNA reads TGTGCCAGCAGTGAATGGGGAGGCGATGGCTACACCTTC.

V gene TRBV7-9 combines with J gene TRBJ2-5; 8 positions match TRBD1. The CDR3 has 16 amino acids. Unmatched junction bases numbered 10, after V lost 2 bases and J lost 5 bases. Germline V gene lookup returns CDR1 SEHNR and CDR2 FQNEAQ (reference sequence). For the CDR3, the DNA is TGTGCCAGCAGCTTATCTGAGGACAGGGAAAGGGAGACCCAGTACTTC. Residues: CASSLSEDRERETQYF.

This clone was recorded once. This chain joins TRBV19 and TRBJ1-6, with TRBD1 identical over 7 bases. CDR3 length: 14 amino acids. Germline CDR1 LNHDA, CDR2 SQIVND (reference sequence). Trimming at V came to 3 bases and at J to 8 bases, leaving 4 bases not matched to a gene. CDR3 sequence: CASSIPGGDSPLHF. For the CDR3, the DNA is TGTGCCAGTAGTATTCCAGGGGGAGATTCACCCCTCCACTTT.

This rearrangement joins TRBV9 to TRBJ1-4; 8 bases agree with TRBD1. The V gene end was trimmed by 0 bases and the J gene end by 5 bases; junction bases not matched to a gene: 3. Germline assignment: CDR1 SGDLS and CDR2 YYNGEE. The CDR3 spans 15 residues. The CDR3 is CASSVGGQGNEKLFF. Written as DNA, the CDR3 is TGTGCCAGCAGCGTAGGCGGACAGGGCAATGAAAAACTGTTTTTT.